The rows below give T cell receptor beta chains drawn from one sample of a study of T cells in Graves' hyperthyroidism and ophthalmopathy. TCRdb re-called the multiplex PCR reads through MiXCR, storing one row per CDR3 protein. The data hold about 570,000 distinct CDR3 sequences, with approximately 15% observed a single time. The sequencing sample was made of blood. The source is a woman between 40 and 55 years old with Graves' hyperthyroidism. Each CDR3 is given with its conserved first and last residue.

TRBV6-1	TRBJ2-1	CASRGTASSYNEQFF
TRBV6-1	TRBJ1-2	CASSFGDAASGYGYTF
TRBV5-8	TRBJ1-1	CASRPGGRDTEAFF
TRBV27	TRBJ1-6	CASSLSTVDGSPLHF
TRBV30	TRBJ2-7	CAWSVGFLVGYEQYF
TRBV9	TRBJ2-4	CASSVGDRLAKNIQYF
TRBV4-1	TRBJ2-5	CANSQDFEPPETQYF
TRBV18	TRBJ1-3	CASSPGAWAGNTIYF
TRBV20-1	TRBJ2-3	CSAQTRRISTDTQYF
TRBV28	TRBJ1-5	CASKWGVGQPQHF
TRBV25-1	TRBJ2-7	CASGQSSYEQYF
TRBV11-1	TRBJ1-6	CASSRRGTGGKGDSPLHF
TRBV20-1	TRBJ2-3	CSAMRGAGRGGDTQYF
TRBV28	TRBJ2-1	CASRSLGGRKTSGGVYNEQFF
TRBV6-1	TRBJ1-5	CASVRGTGVDQPQHF
TRBV5-6	TRBJ1-6	CASSTPRSNSPLHF
TRBV28	TRBJ2-1	CASSPLDSGRGNEQFF
TRBV14	TRBJ2-7	CASSQDLMGGPNEQYF
TRBV10-1	TRBJ2-5	CASSEGPGETQYF
TRBV29-1	TRBJ1-2	CSYEGGDYGYTF
TRBV30	TRBJ2-6	CAWSRGFSGANVLTF
TRBV3-1	TRBJ2-1	CASSQDVGEQFF
TRBV7-2	TRBJ2-1	CASSLGGGDEQFF
TRBV28	TRBJ1-2	CASSSSWNMAYGYTF
TRBV30	TRBJ2-1	CAWDPKQGNNEQFF
TRBV7-8	TRBJ2-2	CASSSGTSGRATGELFF
TRBV12-3/TRBV12-4	TRBJ1-1	CASSRGDTEAFF
TRBV7-9	TRBJ2-4	CASSLGSQGVNIQYF
TRBV11-2	TRBJ2-7	CASSLDHSRGWGYEQYF
TRBV13	TRBJ2-5	CASSLEGSGRRKTQYF
TRBV12-3/TRBV12-4	TRBJ2-5	CASSLQVETQYF
TRBV6-2/TRBV6-3	TRBJ2-1	CASSTTGTSSYEQFF